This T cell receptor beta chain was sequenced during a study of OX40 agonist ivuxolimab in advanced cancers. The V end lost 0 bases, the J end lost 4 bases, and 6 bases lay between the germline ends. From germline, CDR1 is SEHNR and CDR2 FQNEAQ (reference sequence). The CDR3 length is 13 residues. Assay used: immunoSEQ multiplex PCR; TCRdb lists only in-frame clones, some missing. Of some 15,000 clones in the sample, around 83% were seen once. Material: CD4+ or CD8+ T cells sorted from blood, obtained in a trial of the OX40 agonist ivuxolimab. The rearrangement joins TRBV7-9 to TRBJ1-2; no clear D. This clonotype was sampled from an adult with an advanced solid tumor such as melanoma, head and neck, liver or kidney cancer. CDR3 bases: TGTGCCAGCAGCTTAGCGGGGTTCTATGGCTACACCTTC. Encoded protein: CASSLAGFYGYTF.